The present TCR beta chain was sequenced within a study of T cells in Graves' hyperthyroidism and ophthalmopathy. Absent ophthalmopathy progression within 18 months defined stable Graves' hyperthyroidism. RNA transcripts yielded amplified TCR beta CDR3 regions. The TCR CDR3 first-round RT-PCR relied on the HTBI primer set. TCRdb reanalysed the multiplex PCR reads using MiXCR and keeps one entry per CDR3 protein. The sample lists about 710,000 distinct CDR3 sequences, about a sixth occurring once. Points on this clonotype: No antigen is known for it.

V dropped 1 base and J dropped 3; count of bases not matched to a gene: 4. CDR1 and CDR2 from the germline V gene are SGHRS and YFSETQ. The CDR3 runs 14 residues. Study-wide findings and caveats: Most clonotypes expanded in the thyroid (above 0.001) were also present in blood.

The sequenced sample consisted of blood. The clonotype was recovered from a man younger than 30 with Graves' hyperthyroidism. The genes are TRBV5-1 and TRBJ2-7, with 7 bases aligning to TRBD2. Written as DNA, the CDR3 is TGCGCCAGCAGCTTGATGGGGGGGAACTACGAGCAGTACTTC. This codes for CASSLMGGNYEQYF.